These 9 T cell receptor beta chains were all obtained from the same sample, sequenced in a study of post-analysis software for immune sequencing data (dated by TCRdb to the mid-2010s). For these TCRs, the target antigens are not known. Beyond this particular receptor, the publication reports: Significantly higher frequencies in patients than in controls were found for about five TRBV segments, including TRBV5-6, TRBV5-1 and TRBV20-1.

The library was made by PCR. The sample was run on an Illumina HiSeq 2500. Unique molecular identifiers were incorporated into TCR beta cDNA libraries to reduce PCR and sequencing biases. TCRdb took the public reads, trimmed them with fastp at Q25, ran MiXCR for clone calling and kept in-frame beta chains. Rows matching on CDR3 protein sequence are summarized as one entry with the most common DNA and genes. In all, the sample holds fewer than 550,000 distinct CDR3 sequences, and about a third of those were seen once. The top ten hold approximately 5.4% of the sample. The material sequenced was blood. These receptor sequences come from a girl between 2 and 17 years old with multiple sclerosis.

In its sample, this clonotype was seen a few times. This chain uses TRBV15 with TRBJ2-1; 11 bases map to TRBD2. Losses at the gene ends were 0 bases for V and 5 bases for J; bases not matched to a gene: 6. The CDR3 consists of 17 residues. Germline CDR1 and CDR2: LNHNV and YYDKDF (reference sequence). The CDR3 nucleotides read TGTGCCACCAGCAGAGATTATCTAGCGGGGGGAAACAATGAGCAGTTCTTC. Residues: CATSRDYLAGGNNEQFF.

Note on this clonotype: Compared with germline, one end of the junction differs, possibly owing to a read error. V usage is TRBV6-1 and J usage is TRBJ2-2, with D maybe TRBD1 (6 bases). Germline CDR1 reads MNHNS; CDR2 reads SASEGT. The CDR3 runs to 16 residues. CDR3 coding DNA: TGTGCCAGCAATGAACCGGGACATTCGAACACCGGGGAGCTGTTTTTT. Residues: CASNEPGHSNTGELFF.

The chain couples TRBV7-3 to TRBJ2-2; 7 positions match TRBD1. Unmatched junction bases numbered 1, after V lost 5 bases and J lost 4 bases. Germline CDR1 reads SGHTA; CDR2 reads FQGTGA. This CDR3 is 13 amino acids long. The CDR3 loop is CASSRQGTGELFF. The CDR3 nucleotides are TGTGCCAGCAGCCGACAGGGCACCGGGGAGCTGTTTTTT.

The chain uses TRBV12-3 or TRBV12-4 and TRBJ2-3; D uncertain. This CDR3 spans 15 amino acids. The germline V and J ends were trimmed by 2 bases and 5 bases, with 14 bases remaining between them. DNA of the CDR3: TGTGCCAGCAGTTTAAGTGGCAGGTGGCGAGATACGCAGTATTTT. This translates into CASSLSGRWRDTQYF.

The chain is built from TRBV5-1 and TRBJ2-7, with 7 bases that match TRBD1. Per germline, CDR1 SGHRS and CDR2 YFSETQ. V gave up 4 bases and J gave up 3 bases; unmatched junction bases: 10. There are 15 residues in the CDR3. This chain's CDR3 is CASSKEPGTVYEQYF. The CDR3 nucleotides read TGCGCCAGCAGCAAAGAACCCGGGACAGTCTACGAGCAGTACTTC.

The chain is built from TRBV20-1 and TRBJ2-7; 8 bases map to TRBD1. Germline CDR1 reads DFQATT; CDR2 reads SNEGSKA (reference sequence). J was trimmed by 2 bases and V by 6 bases; bases with no gene match: 3. The CDR3 spans 12 residues. The CDR3 loop reads CSAGQGTYEQYF. The CDR3 region has the DNA TGCAGTGCAGGACAGGGAACCTACGAGCAGTACTTC.

A note on this clonotype: A read error may explain this, as a much larger clone is one base away. The V and J genes are TRBV12-3 or TRBV12-4 and TRBJ2-6; a weak D match, TRBD1 (6 bases). The CDR3 covers 17 residues. This CDR3 reads CPSSPLTGRSGANVLTF. CDR3 coding DNA: TGTCCCAGCAGTCCCCTGACAGGACGCTCTGGGGCCAACGTCCTGACTTTC.

This clonotype has more than one count but fewer than ten. The V and J genes are TRBV15 and TRBJ2-1, with TRBD1 matching over 10 bases. This CDR3 region has 16 residues. Losses at the gene ends were 5 bases for V and 7 bases for J; bases not matched to a gene: 11. The germline gives CDR1 LNHNV, CDR2 YYDKDF (reference sequence). The CDR3 nucleotides read TGTGCCACCAGCCCATGGGGGACAGGGGTTCGGAATGAGCAGTTCTTC. Translating it yields CATSPWGTGVRNEQFF.

This clonotype was observed a few times. This chain uses TRBV4-2 with TRBJ2-1; D uncertain. Per germline, CDR1 LGHNA and CDR2 YNFKEQ. Between the trimmed V and J ends, which lost 0 bases and 10 bases, there was a span of 22 bases. The CDR3 totals 17 residues. The CDR3 here is CASSQDPSRRARREQFF. Here the CDR3 DNA reads TGTGCCAGCAGCCAAGATCCCTCCCGACGCGCGCGCCGGGAGCAGTTCTTC.